Each of the 2 T cell receptor beta chains below was sequenced from the same sample in a study of shared clonotypes between healthy human individuals. Data came from immunoSEQ multiplex PCR; TCRdb stores just in-frame clones and leaves some out. Of about 110,000 clones in the sample, around 71% were seen once. The material sequenced was memory CD8+ T cells sorted from blood. Subset given: CD45RO+ cells pooled with CCR7-negative TemRA cells. These receptors all come from a woman aged 25-40 years in good health.

This chain links TRBV7-9 with TRBJ2-1, with 15 bases that match TRBD2. The CDR3 length is 16 residues. CDR1 is SEHNR, CDR2 FQNEAQ, per germline (reference sequence). Trimming at V came to 4 bases and at J to 10 bases, leaving 8 bases not matched to a gene. This CDR3 is CASSSGLAGGRGEQFF. CDR3 DNA: TGTGCCAGCAGCTCGGGACTAGCGGGAGGCCGAGGGGAGCAGTTCTTC.

This clone was counted only a few times. V is TRBV30 and J is TRBJ2-2, with D uncertain. Trimming removed 3 bases at V and 5 bases at J, with 19 bases between. The CDR3 consists of 16 residues. CDR1 and CDR2 from the germline V gene are GTSNPN and SVGIG (reference sequence). Here the CDR3 DNA reads TGTGCCTGGAGAAGTGGGCTTACGACTGTAACCGGGGAGCTGTTTTTT. Its protein product is CAWRSGLTTVTGELFF.